These 32 T cell receptor beta chains originate from one sample sequenced in a study of T cell responses to AZD1222 COVID-19 vaccine. Measured with immunoSEQ multiplex PCR; TCRdb has only the in-frame clones, and not every one. The sample holds around 160,000 clones; 80% to 85% are singletons and the top ten take 4.1%. This specimen was peripheral blood, taken on day 0 of MenACWY control vaccination. These receptors originate from an adult in good health.

V and J are TRBV4-1 and TRBJ2-5; the D gene is possibly TRBD2 (5 bases). The ends were cut back, 0 bases at V and 4 bases at J, with 6 bases in the middle. Germline V lookup: CDR1 MGHRA, CDR2 YSYEKL. The CDR3 has 13 amino acids. The CDR3 region has the DNA TGCGCCAGCAGCCAAGAAGGAGGAGAGACCCAGTACTTC. It codes for CASSQEGGETQYF.

Worth noting for this clone: The same CDR3 is also encoded by other DNA sequences in this sample. This chain connects TRBV28 to TRBJ1-2; the D is unclear. The CDR3 loop spans 12 amino acids. Germline V gene sequence: CDR1 MDHEN, CDR2 SYDVKM. CDR3 bases: TGTGCTACCGAGGCCCCCACGAGTGGCTACACCTTC. Its protein is CATEAPTSGYTF.

This clone was counted between two and nine times. The chain employs TRBV11-2 and TRBJ1-6; possible D gene TRBD1, 5 bases. This CDR3 is built from 15 residues. Germline values: CDR1 SGHAT, CDR2 FQNNGV. Deletions cut 3 bases from V and 7 bases from J, with 13 bases between. The DNA for the CDR3 is TGTGCCAGCAGCTTGGGGCGGAAGCCCAATTCACCCCTCCACTTT. Amino acids: CASSLGRKPNSPLHF.

This sequence joins TRBV7-2 and TRBJ2-3; no clear D gene. V lost 5 bases to trimming and J lost 4 bases, with 13 bases between them. The CDR3 totals 14 residues. CDR1 and CDR2 (germline): SGHTA, FQGNSA. The CDR3 reads CASSLPGRADTQYF. CDR3 nucleotides: TGTGCCAGCAGCCTACCCGGACGGGCAGATACGCAGTATTTT.

The V call is TRBV7-9, the J call TRBJ1-5, with D possibly TRBD1 on 5 matching bases. Germline V CDR1 and CDR2: SEHNR, FQNEAQ (reference sequence). The germline V and J ends were trimmed by 2 bases and 6 bases, with 8 bases remaining between them. CDR3 length: 13 amino acids. The CDR3 DNA sequence: TGTGCCAGCAGCTTATACCAGGGTCAGCCCCAGCATTTT. This gives the protein CASSLYQGQPQHF.

This chain connects TRBV3-1 (or the pseudogene TRBV3-2) to TRBJ1-1; perhaps TRBD1 as D (6 bases). With 4 bases removed from V and 1 base from J, the gap between germline ends came to 16 bases. The germline CDR1 and CDR2 sequences are LGHDT and YNNKEL (reference sequence). CDR3 length equals 16 residues. This CDR3 reads CASSLSRGRGNTEAFF. CDR3 DNA: TGTGCCAGCAGCCTTTCCAGGGGTAGAGGGAACACTGAAGCTTTCTTT.

The chain recombines TRBV5-1 with TRBJ1-1, with TRBD1 matching over 11 bases. This CDR3 has 15 residues. Per germline, CDR1 SGHRS and CDR2 YFSETQ. V dropped 1 base and J dropped 5; count of bases not matched to a gene: 4. In DNA, the CDR3 is TGCGCCAGCAGCTTGAGGACAGGGGGCGAAACTGAAGCTTTCTTT. This sequence encodes CASSLRTGGETEAFF.

V gene TRBV7-9 combines with J gene TRBJ1-2; D is perhaps TRBD1 (5 bases). CDR1 and CDR2 from the germline V gene are SEHNR and FQNEAQ (reference sequence). The CDR3 extends over 14 amino acids. Trimming stripped 1 base from V and 8 bases from J, with 14 bases between. CDR3 sequence reads: CASSLGTGSIGYTF. CDR3 nucleotides: TGTGCCAGCAGCTTAGGTACAGGTAGTATCGGCTACACCTTC.

The J gene is TRBJ2-1, the V gene TRBV5-5, with 9 nucleotides matching TRBD1. After removal of 4 bases from V and 8 bases from J, the junction contained 10 bases not matched to a gene. The CDR3 consists of 15 residues. CDR1 is SGHKS and CDR2 is YYEKEE in the germline V gene (reference sequence). The CDR3 spells CASSVVLGQGYEQFF. DNA of the CDR3: TGTGCCAGCAGCGTTGTACTCGGACAGGGGTATGAGCAGTTCTTC.

The chain joins TRBV27 to TRBJ2-7; possible D gene TRBD2, 5 bases. Looked up from germline, CDR1 is MNHEY and CDR2 is SMNVEV (reference sequence). V was clipped by 0 bases and J by 2 bases, with 11 bases between them. The CDR3 is 15 amino acids. CDR3 sequence (DNA): TGTGCCAGCAGTTTATCGGGCGGGTCCCCCTACGAGCAGTACGTC. Its translation: CASSLSGGSPYEQYV.

The chain joins TRBV7-2 to TRBJ1-1; weak D call: TRBD1 (6 bases). V lost 2 bases and J lost 1, with 8 bases in between. Germline CDR1 and CDR2: SGHTA and FQGNSA. The CDR3 length is 14 residues. CDR3 protein: CASSLLGGNTEAFF. CDR3 in DNA: TGTGCCAGCAGCTTATTAGGGGGGAACACTGAAGCTTTCTTT.

The V gene is TRBV12-3 or TRBV12-4, the J gene TRBJ1-5, with 8 bases that match TRBD1. V lost 6 bases, J lost 5 bases, and 3 bases stayed unmatched. The CDR3 sequence is 13 residues long. CDR3 protein: CASRQGVDQPQHF. The CDR3 nucleotides are TGTGCCAGCAGACAGGGGGTGGATCAGCCCCAGCATTTT.

This clone has just one count. The chain combines TRBV5-4 with TRBJ1-1; 7 bases fit TRBD1. Germline CDR1 is SGHNT and CDR2 is YYREEE (reference sequence). The J segment lost 7 bases and the V segment lost 0 bases, leaving 6 bases of the junction unmatched. CDR3 length: 14 residues. The CDR3 DNA follows: TGTGCCAGCAGCTTGGAGGGACAGAGTGTTGAAGCTTTCTTT. This codes for CASSLEGQSVEAFF. Combining the CDR3 with reference TRBV5-4 and TRBJ1-1 gives the whole variable domain ETGVTQSPTHLIKTRGQQVTLRCSSQSGHNTVSWYQQALGQGPQFIFQYYREEENGRGNFPPRFSGLQFPNYSSELNVNALELDDSALYLCASSLEGQSVEAFFGQGTRLTVV.

CDR3 bases: TGTGCCAGCAAACAGGGGTCCTATGGCTACACCTTC. Protein sequence: CASKQGSYGYTF. This chain connects TRBV5-4 to TRBJ1-2; 7 bases match TRBD1. The germline CDR1 and CDR2 sequences are SGHNT and YYREEE (reference sequence). After removal of 6 bases from V and 4 bases from J, the junction contained 3 bases not matched to a gene. The CDR3 has 12 residues.

This clone was seen only a few times. This rearrangement joins TRBV7-2 to TRBJ1-1, with D possibly matching TRBD1 (6 bases). The germline V gene encodes CDR1 SGHTA and CDR2 FQGNSA. The CDR3 is 11 residues long. Trimming pared 5 bases from V and 10 bases from J, leaving 11 bases between. The DNA for the CDR3 is TGTGCCAGCAGCCCAGGGGTAGTAGCTTTCTTT. This gives the protein CASSPGVVAFF.

This chain links TRBV3-1 (or the pseudogene TRBV3-2) with TRBJ1-4; D uncertain. CDR1 and CDR2 (germline): LGHDT, YNNKEL (reference sequence). The length of the CDR3 is 17 residues. V lost 1 base, J lost 0 bases, and 12 bases lay in between. CDR3 region: CASSQAAKIATNEKLFF. The CDR3 DNA sequence: TGTGCCAGCAGCCAAGCGGCCAAGATCGCAACTAATGAAAAACTGTTTTTT.

This clone was recorded once. This CDR3 is CASSPTGETGPQHF. In DNA, the CDR3 is TGTGCCAGCTCACCGACGGGGGAGACGGGGCCCCAGCATTTT. The chain recombines TRBV18 with TRBJ1-5; D might be TRBD1 (5 bases). This CDR3 spans 14 amino acids. V lost 3 bases and J lost 9, with 15 bases in between. Germline lookup yields CDR1 KGHSH and CDR2 LQKENI.

The V call is TRBV7-8, the J call TRBJ2-1, with 9 bases lining up with TRBD1. The V and J ends lost 3 bases and 10 bases, in that order; junction bases with no gene match: 4. The CDR3 extends over 13 amino acids. Germline CDR1 is SGHVS and CDR2 is FQNEAQ. The DNA for the CDR3 is TGTGCCAGCAGCTTTGACAGGGGGATCGAGCAGTTCTTC. This translates into CASSFDRGIEQFF.

The chain is built from TRBV12-3 or TRBV12-4 and TRBJ1-3; maybe TRBD1 (5 bases). The CDR3 loop spans 13 amino acids. V gave up 5 bases and J gave up 7 bases, with 12 bases separating them. The CDR3 loop is CASSLTVGNTIYF. Here the CDR3 DNA reads TGTGCCAGCAGTCTGACAGTCGGGAACACCATATATTTT.

J is TRBJ2-7 and V is TRBV6-1; the match to TRBD2 covers 15 bases. The CDR3 extends over 15 amino acids. Germline CDR1 reads MNHNS; CDR2 reads SASEGT. Trimming cost V 1 base and J 6 bases; bases outside gene matches: 1. CDR3: CASSEGTSGGAEQYF. The DNA for the CDR3 is TGTGCCAGCAGTGAAGGGACTAGCGGGGGGGCCGAGCAGTACTTC.

As for this clone: The junction and the germline gene differ at one end; a read error may be behind it. This chain uses TRBV6-7 with TRBJ2-3; 7 positions match TRBD2. TRBV6-7 is given ORF status, its function remaining uncertain. The CDR3 is made up of 10 amino acids. The CDR3 reads CASSYPLADF. CDR3 DNA: TGTGCCAGCAGTTACCCCCTAGCGGATTTT.

This chain uses TRBV29-1 with TRBJ1-2; tentatively, D is TRBD1 (5 bases). This CDR3 has 12 residues. Germline CDR1 reads SQVTM; CDR2 reads ANQGSEA. V lost 7 bases, J lost 5 bases, and 14 bases lay in between. CDR3 region: CSARFGAYGYTF. CDR3 coding DNA: TGCAGCGCCCGGTTTGGGGCGTATGGCTACACCTTC. Together with reference TRBV29-1 and TRBJ1-2, the CDR3 gives the full variable domain: SAVISQKPSRDICQRGTSLTIQCQVDSQVTMMFWYRQQPGQSLTLIATANQGSEATYESGFVIDKFPISRPNLTFSTLTVSNMSPEDSSIYLCSARFGAYGYTFGSGTRLTVV.

The chain recombines TRBV9 with TRBJ2-2; TRBD1 agrees at 7 bases. The J segment lost 5 bases and the V segment lost 0 bases, leaving 4 bases of the junction unmatched. Germline V gene data show CDR1 as SGDLS and CDR2 as YYNGEE. CDR3 length equals 15 residues. The CDR3 nucleotides read TGTGCCAGCAGCGTAGGAGGGGGCTGGACCGGGGAGCTGTTTTTT. Its protein product is CASSVGGGWTGELFF.

The chain recombines TRBV24-1 with TRBJ2-1, with 9 positions matching TRBD2. Germline CDR1 reads KGHDR; CDR2 reads SFDVKD. The CDR3 sequence is 17 residues long. J was trimmed by 7 bases and V by 4 bases; bases with no gene match: 13. CDR3 in amino acids: CATSDVRAGGVLNEQFF. CDR3 nucleotides: TGTGCCACCAGTGACGTAAGGGCGGGGGGGGTGTTAAATGAGCAGTTCTTC.

The chain combines TRBV7-9 with TRBJ1-2; the D is unclear. The CDR3 is made up of 12 amino acids. CDR1 and CDR2 (germline): SEHNR, FQNEAQ (reference sequence). Trimming cost V 4 bases and J 3 bases, with 6 bases left between them. The CDR3 DNA reads TGTGCCAGCAGCTCCCGAGACTATGGCTACACCTTC. Protein product: CASSSRDYGYTF.

This clone was seen a handful of times. The chain combines TRBV3-1 (or the pseudogene TRBV3-2) with TRBJ1-1; 7 bases fit TRBD1. V lost 6 bases to trimming and J lost 5 bases; unmatched junction nucleotides: 9. This CDR3 spans 14 amino acids. Germline assignment: CDR1 LGHDT and CDR2 YNNKEL (reference sequence). Written as DNA, the CDR3 is TGTGCCAGCAGATTGGGACAGTCAGGTACTGAAGCTTTCTTT. Its protein product is CASRLGQSGTEAFF.

There are many counts of this clone. V is TRBV24-1 and J is TRBJ1-6; D remains ambiguous. Germline CDR1 is KGHDR and CDR2 is SFDVKD. The CDR3 has 14 residues. Trimming left V 0 bases short and J 7 bases short, with 6 bases between. The chain's CDR3 is CATSDLGENSPLHF. CDR3 DNA sequence: TGTGCCACCAGTGATTTGGGGGAGAATTCACCCCTCCACTTT.

The CDR3 coding sequence is TGTGCCAGCAGTACATGGGACCTTAAGTTTTTTGGCTACACCTTC. Translating gives CASSTWDLKFFGYTF. The chain employs TRBV2 and TRBJ1-2; TRBD1 is a possible D gene (5 bases). Trimming removed 5 bases at V and 7 bases at J, with 20 bases between. There are 15 residues in the CDR3. Germline V lookup: CDR1 SNHLY, CDR2 FYNNEI.

V and J are TRBV28 and TRBJ2-7, with 9 bases that match TRBD2. Germline CDR1 MDHEN, CDR2 SYDVKM. Losses at the gene ends were 4 bases for V and 5 bases for J; bases not matched to a gene: 9. This CDR3 has 15 residues. The CDR3 loop is CASSSHAGGVNEQYV. In DNA form, the CDR3 reads TGTGCCAGCAGTTCCCACGCGGGGGGGGTCAACGAGCAGTACGTC.

This clone occurred once. The chain has TRBV28 and TRBJ1-5; TRBD1 might be the D (5 bases). CDR3 size: 14 residues. With 2 bases removed from V and 6 bases from J, the gap between germline ends came to 11 bases. CDR1 and CDR2 (germline): MDHEN, SYDVKM. The CDR3 here is CASSLKGRRQPQHF. The CDR3 nucleotides are TGTGCCAGCAGTTTAAAGGGGAGACGTCAGCCCCAGCATTTT.

The chain employs TRBV18 and TRBJ2-7; D not certain. Germline lookup yields CDR1 KGHSH and CDR2 LQKENI. Trimming removed 6 bases at V and 5 bases at J, with 17 bases between. This CDR3 has 14 amino acids. CDR3 nucleotide sequence: TGTGCCAGCTCCAGTTCGACGGCGTTAGACGAGCAGTACTTC. Residues: CASSSSTALDEQYF.

The gene calls are TRBV11-2 and TRBJ1-4; D call uncertain. This CDR3 region has 15 residues. Germline V lookup: CDR1 SGHAT, CDR2 FQNNGV. Trimming removed 4 bases from V and 0 bases from J, with 9 bases in between. CDR3 sequence reads: CASSSGDTTNEKLFF. The CDR3 region has the DNA TGTGCCAGCAGCTCGGGAGATACAACTAATGAAAAACTGTTTTTT. The entire variable domain, with the rest obtained from reference TRBV11-2 and TRBJ1-4, is as follows: EAGVAQSPRYKIIEKRQSVAFWCNPISGHATLYWYQQILGQGPKLLIQFQNNGVVDDSQLPKDRFSAERLKGVDSTLKIQPAKLEDSAVYLCASSSGDTTNEKLFFGSGTQLSVL.